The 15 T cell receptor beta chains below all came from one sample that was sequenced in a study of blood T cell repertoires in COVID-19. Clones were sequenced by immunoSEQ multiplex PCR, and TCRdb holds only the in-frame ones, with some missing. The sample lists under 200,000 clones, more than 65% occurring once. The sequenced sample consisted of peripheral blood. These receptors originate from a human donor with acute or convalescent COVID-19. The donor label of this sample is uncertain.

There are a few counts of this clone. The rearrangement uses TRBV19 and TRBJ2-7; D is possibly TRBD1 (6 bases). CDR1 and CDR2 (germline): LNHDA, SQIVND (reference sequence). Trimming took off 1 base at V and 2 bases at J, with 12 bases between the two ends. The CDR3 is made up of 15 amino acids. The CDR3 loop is CASSIAQGSPYEQYF. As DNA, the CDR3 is TGTGCCAGTAGTATAGCGCAGGGGAGCCCCTACGAGCAGTACTTC. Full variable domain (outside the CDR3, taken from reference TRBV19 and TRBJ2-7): DGGITQSPKYLFRKEGQNVTLSCEQNLNHDAMYWYRQDPGQGLRLIYYSQIVNDFQKGDIAEGYSVSREKKESFPLTVTSAQKNPTAFYLCASSIAQGSPYEQYFGPGTRLTVT.

CDR3 sequence reads: CSASLAGGPVDHNEQFF. The DNA for the CDR3 is TGCAGTGCTAGTTTGGCGGGGGGGCCGGTGGACCACAATGAGCAGTTCTTC. The rearrangement links TRBV20-1 to TRBJ2-1; 9 bases align to TRBD2. Trimming cost V 3 bases and J 5 bases; bases outside gene matches: 14. CDR1 is DFQATT, CDR2 SNEGSKA, per germline (reference sequence). CDR3 size: 17 residues.

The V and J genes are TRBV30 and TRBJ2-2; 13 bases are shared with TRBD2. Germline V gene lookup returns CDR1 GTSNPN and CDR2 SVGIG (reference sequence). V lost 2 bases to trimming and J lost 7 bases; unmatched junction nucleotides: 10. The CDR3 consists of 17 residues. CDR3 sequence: CAWSRLAGLAGSGELFF. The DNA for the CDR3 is TGTGCCTGGAGTAGGCTGGCGGGACTAGCGGGGAGCGGGGAGCTGTTTTTT.

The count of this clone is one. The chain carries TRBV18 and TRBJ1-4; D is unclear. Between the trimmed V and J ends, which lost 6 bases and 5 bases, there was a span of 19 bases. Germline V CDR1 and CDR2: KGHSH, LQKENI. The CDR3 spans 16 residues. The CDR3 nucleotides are TGTGCCAGCTCCCACCGGCCGAGGGATTTGAATGAAAAACTGTTTTTT. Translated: CASSHRPRDLNEKLFF.

This chain's CDR3 is CASSQDGREVDTQYF. The CDR3 region has the DNA TGTGCCAGCAGCCAAGATGGACGGGAGGTCGATACGCAGTATTTT. The rearrangement links TRBV3-1 (or the pseudogene TRBV3-2) to TRBJ2-3, with TRBD2 matching 7 bases. V trimming: 0 bases; J trimming: 6 bases; junction bases outside the gene matches: 6. The germline V gene encodes CDR1 LGHDT and CDR2 YNNKEL (reference sequence). The CDR3 is made up of 15 amino acids.

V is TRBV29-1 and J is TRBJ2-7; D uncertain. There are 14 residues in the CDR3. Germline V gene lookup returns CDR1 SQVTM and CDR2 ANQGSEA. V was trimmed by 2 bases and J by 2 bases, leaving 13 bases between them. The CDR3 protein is CSVESKSPPYEQYF. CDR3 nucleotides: TGCAGCGTTGAATCTAAGTCCCCCCCCTACGAGCAGTACTTC.

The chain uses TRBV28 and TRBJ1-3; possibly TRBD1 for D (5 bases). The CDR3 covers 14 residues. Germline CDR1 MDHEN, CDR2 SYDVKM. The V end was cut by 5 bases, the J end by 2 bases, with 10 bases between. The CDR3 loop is CASSIQVTGNTIYF. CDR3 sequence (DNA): TGTGCCAGCAGTATACAGGTTACTGGAAACACCATATATTTT.

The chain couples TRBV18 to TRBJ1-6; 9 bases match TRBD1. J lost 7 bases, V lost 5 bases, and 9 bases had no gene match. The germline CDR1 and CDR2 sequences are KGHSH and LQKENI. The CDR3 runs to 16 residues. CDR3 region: CASSTTGGQANSPLHF. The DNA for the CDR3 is TGTGCCAGCTCAACAACAGGGGGCCAGGCCAATTCACCCCTCCACTTT. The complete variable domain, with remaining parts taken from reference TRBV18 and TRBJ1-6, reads NAGVMQNPRHLVRRRGQEARLRCSPMKGHSHVYWYRQLPEEGLKFMVYLQKENIIDESGMPKERFSAEFPKEGPSILRIQQVVRGDSAAYFCASSTTGGQANSPLHFGNGTRLTVT.

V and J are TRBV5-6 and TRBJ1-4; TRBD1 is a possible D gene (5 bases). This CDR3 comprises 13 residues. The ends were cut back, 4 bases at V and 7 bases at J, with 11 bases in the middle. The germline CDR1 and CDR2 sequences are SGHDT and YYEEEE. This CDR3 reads CASSPPGLEKLFF. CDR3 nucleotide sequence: TGTGCCAGCAGCCCACCGGGACTTGAAAAACTGTTTTTT.

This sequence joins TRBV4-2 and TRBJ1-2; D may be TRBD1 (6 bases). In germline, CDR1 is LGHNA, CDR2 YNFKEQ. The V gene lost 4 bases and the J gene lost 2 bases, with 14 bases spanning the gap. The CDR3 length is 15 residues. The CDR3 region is CASSPFGGGNYGYTF. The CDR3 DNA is TGTGCCAGCAGCCCGTTTGGGGGGGGCAACTATGGCTACACCTTC.

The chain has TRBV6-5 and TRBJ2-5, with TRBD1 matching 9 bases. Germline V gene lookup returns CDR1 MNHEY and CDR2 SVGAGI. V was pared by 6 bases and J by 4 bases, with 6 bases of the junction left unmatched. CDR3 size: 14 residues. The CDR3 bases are TGTGCCAGCAGACAGAAACAGGGGGCAGAGACCCAGTACTTC. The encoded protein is CASRQKQGAETQYF.

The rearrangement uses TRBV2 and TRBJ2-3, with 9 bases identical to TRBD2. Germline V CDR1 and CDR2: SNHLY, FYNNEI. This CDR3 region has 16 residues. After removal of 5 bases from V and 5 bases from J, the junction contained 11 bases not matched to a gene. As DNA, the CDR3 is TGTGCCAGCAGTTTCTATGGCGGGGGGGCGGGAGATACGCAGTATTTT. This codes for CASSFYGGGAGDTQYF.

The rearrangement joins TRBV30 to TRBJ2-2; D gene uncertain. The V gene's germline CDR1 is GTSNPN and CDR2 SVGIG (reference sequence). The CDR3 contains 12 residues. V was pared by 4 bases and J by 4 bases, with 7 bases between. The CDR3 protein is CAWTPGTGELFF. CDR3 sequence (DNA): TGTGCCTGGACCCCAGGCACCGGGGAGCTGTTTTTT. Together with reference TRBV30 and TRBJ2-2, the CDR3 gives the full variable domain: SQTIHQWPATLVQPVGSPLSLECTVEGTSNPNLYWYRQAAGRGLQLLFYSVGIGQISSEVPQNLSASRPQDRQFILSSKKLLLSDSGFYLCAWTPGTGELFFGEGSRLTVL.

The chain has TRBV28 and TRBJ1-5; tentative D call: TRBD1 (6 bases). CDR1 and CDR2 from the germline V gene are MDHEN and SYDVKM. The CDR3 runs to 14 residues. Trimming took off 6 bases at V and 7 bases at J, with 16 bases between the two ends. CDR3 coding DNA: TGTGCCAGCAGCTCGGGGGGGGGCGAACAGCCCCAGCATTTT. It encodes CASSSGGGEQPQHF.

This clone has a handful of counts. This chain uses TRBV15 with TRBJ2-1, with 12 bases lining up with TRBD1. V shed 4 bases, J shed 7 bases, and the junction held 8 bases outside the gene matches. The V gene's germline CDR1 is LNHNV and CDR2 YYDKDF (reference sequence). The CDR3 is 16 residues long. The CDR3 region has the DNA TGTGCCACCAGCACTGAGGGACAGGGGGCAGAAAATGAGCAGTTCTTC. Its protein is CATSTEGQGAENEQFF.